One and the same sample provided the 12 T cell receptor beta chains below, sequenced in a study of cytomegalovirus exposure and HLA in healthy donors. The PCR ran on 60 Vbeta and 13 Jbeta primers. Data came from immunoSEQ multiplex PCR; TCRdb stores just in-frame clones and leaves some out. The data show 200,000 to 250,000 clones, with 65% to 90% seen just once and about 1.4% held by the top ten. The source material was PBMCs. These receptors were taken from a girl between 10 and 17 years old in good health and CMV-seronegative.

The V and J genes are TRBV2 and TRBJ2-2, with D possibly matching TRBD1 (6 bases). The ends were cut back, 6 bases at V and 2 bases at J, with 13 bases in the middle. CDR3 length: 15 amino acids. Germline CDR1 reads SNHLY; CDR2 reads FYNNEI. This CDR3 is CASRGEGGNTGELFF. Written as DNA, the CDR3 is TGTGCCAGCAGGGGAGAAGGGGGAAACACCGGGGAGCTGTTTTTT.

This chain joins TRBV7-2 and TRBJ2-2; D perhaps matches TRBD2 (5 bases). This CDR3 is built from 17 residues. From germline, CDR1 is SGHTA and CDR2 FQGNSA. V was shortened by 2 bases and J by 7 bases, with 20 bases between the two germline ends. The CDR3, as DNA: TGTGCCAGCAGCTTAATCAGCAGAAGGCCGGGGTTCGGGGAGCTGTTTTTT. This encodes CASSLISRRPGFGELFF.

The rearrangement joins TRBV28 to TRBJ2-7; the D gene is possibly TRBD2 (6 bases). The CDR3 runs to 9 residues. Germline assignment: CDR1 MDHEN and CDR2 SYDVKM. Deletions cut 8 bases from V and 7 bases from J, with 6 bases between. The CDR3 nucleotides read TGTGCCAGCCGGGAGGAGCAGTACTTC. Protein product: CASREEQYF.

The table lists this clone with a count of one. The gene calls are TRBV5-1 and TRBJ2-3; D is perhaps TRBD2 (6 bases). The CDR3 has 16 residues. Germline V gene sequence: CDR1 SGHRS, CDR2 YFSETQ. V dropped 0 bases and J dropped 5 bases, with 16 bases sitting between them. CDR3 DNA sequence: TGCGCCAGCAGCTTGGTTTCTGGACCCGGGGGAGATACGCAGTATTTT. This encodes CASSLVSGPGGDTQYF. The full variable domain, with the rest looked up from reference TRBV5-1 and TRBJ2-3, is KAGVTQTPRYLIKTRGQQVTLSCSPISGHRSVSWYQQTPGQGLQFLFEYFSETQRNKGNFPGRFSGRQFSNSRSEMNVSTLELGDSALYLCASSLVSGPGGDTQYFGPGTRLTVL.

J is TRBJ2-5 and V is TRBV2; TRBD2 is a possible D gene (6 bases). CDR1 is SNHLY, CDR2 FYNNEI, per germline. The CDR3 runs to 13 residues. V lost 4 bases and J 4 bases, leaving 10 bases between the germline ends. CDR3 residues: CASSGWGGETQYF. In nucleotides, the CDR3 is TGTGCCAGCAGTGGCTGGGGAGGAGAGACCCAGTACTTC.

The CDR3 loop reads CASNRGIGATNTEAFF. DNA for the CDR3: TGTGCCAGCAACCGCGGTATAGGGGCTACGAACACTGAAGCTTTCTTT. This chain connects TRBV11-3 to TRBJ1-1, with D possibly being TRBD1 (5 bases). CDR1 and CDR2 from the germline V gene are SGHNT and YENEEA. The CDR3 totals 16 residues. Trimming shortened V by 7 bases and J by 1 base, and 19 bases separated the two germline ends.

V is TRBV30 and J is TRBJ1-6; TRBD1 matches 9 bases. V gave up 2 bases and J gave up 6 bases; unmatched junction bases: 5. The CDR3 extends over 15 amino acids. Germline-derived CDR1 and CDR2 are GTSNPN and SVGIG (reference sequence). Here the CDR3 reads CAWSSSTGGNSPLHF. The DNA of the CDR3 is TGTGCCTGGAGTTCTTCGACAGGGGGTAATTCACCCCTCCACTTT.

V and J are TRBV6-1 and TRBJ1-4; tentative D call: TRBD1 (5 bases). Trimming shortened V by 6 bases and J by 8 bases, and 13 bases separated the two germline ends. CDR3 length equals 13 residues. The germline gives CDR1 MNHNS, CDR2 SASEGT. The CDR3 protein is CASSWGGDEKLFF. For the CDR3, the DNA is TGTGCCAGCAGCTGGGGGGGGGACGAAAAACTGTTTTTT.

V and J are TRBV4-2 and TRBJ1-6, with D possibly TRBD1 on 5 matching bases. V lost 0 bases and J 9 bases, leaving 27 bases between the germline ends. Germline V gene data show CDR1 as LGHNA and CDR2 as YNFKEQ. The CDR3 runs to 20 residues. In DNA, the CDR3 is TGTGCCAGCAGCCAAGATGCGTTAATCATGGGGGGATTTATAGTTTCACCCCTCCACTTT. It encodes CASSQDALIMGGFIVSPLHF.

The V and J genes are TRBV28 and TRBJ1-1; possible D gene TRBD1, 5 bases. The CDR3 has 13 residues. Trimming took off 3 bases at V and 4 bases at J, with 9 bases between the two ends. In germline, CDR1 is MDHEN, CDR2 SYDVKM. The CDR3 DNA is TGTGCCAGCAGTTTGGGCAGGGCCACTGAAGCTTTCTTT. Amino acids: CASSLGRATEAFF.

In regard to this clone: Germline and junction disagree at one end, which may indicate a read error. V and J are TRBV6-5 and TRBJ1-5; TRBD1 agrees at 8 bases. Germline-derived CDR1 and CDR2 are MNHEY and SVGAGI. The length of the CDR3 is 13 residues. Here the CDR3 DNA reads TGTGCCAGCAGAGGACAGGGCAAGCAGCCCCAGCATTTT. This codes for CASRGQGKQPQHF.

The genes are TRBV23-1 and TRBJ2-7, with D possibly being TRBD2 (5 bases). TRBV23-1 is marked as an open reading frame, function uncertain. Trimming removed 0 bases at V and 0 bases at J, with 12 bases between. This CDR3 is built from 16 residues. The CDR3 here is CASSQSRGNISYEQYF. The CDR3 nucleotides are TGCGCCAGCAGTCAATCGCGAGGGAACATCTCCTACGAGCAGTACTTC.